The entry below describes one TCR beta chain. The sample originates from a study of shared clonotypes between healthy human individuals. Libraries were prepared by immunoSEQ multiplex PCR; TCRdb keeps only in-frame clonotypes and omits some of them. The sample has roughly 2.1 million clones, 85% to 95% seen once; the top ten hold about 1.8%. Terminally differentiated effector memory CD45RA+ cells were left out of the naive CD8 fraction, which was CD45RO-negative and positively selected for CCR7. The CDR3 has 13 amino acids. The V end was cut by 5 bases, the J end by 7 bases, with 14 bases between. Germline V CDR1 and CDR2: LNHDA, SQIVND (reference sequence).

This chain joins TRBV19 and TRBJ2-5; D might be TRBD1 (5 bases). This TCR came from a man between 18 and 29 years old in good health. Some clones in this sample may be carry-over from other donors' samples. Sequencing was performed on naive CD8+ T cells from PBMCs. CDR3 in amino acids: CASSERTLGTQYF. The CDR3 DNA reads TGTGCCAGTAGTGAAAGGACACTGGGGACCCAGTACTTC.